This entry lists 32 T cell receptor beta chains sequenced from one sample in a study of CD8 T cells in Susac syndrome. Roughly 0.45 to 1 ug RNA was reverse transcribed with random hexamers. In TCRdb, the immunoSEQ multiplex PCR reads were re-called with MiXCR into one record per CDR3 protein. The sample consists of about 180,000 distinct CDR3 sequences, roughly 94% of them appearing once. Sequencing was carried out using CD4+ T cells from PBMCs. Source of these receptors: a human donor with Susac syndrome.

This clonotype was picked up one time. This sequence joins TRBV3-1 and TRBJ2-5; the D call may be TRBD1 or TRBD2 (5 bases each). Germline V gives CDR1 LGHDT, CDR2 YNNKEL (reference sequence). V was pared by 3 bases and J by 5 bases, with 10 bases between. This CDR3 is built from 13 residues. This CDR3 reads CASSHQGAETQYF. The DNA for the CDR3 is TGTGCCAGCAGCCATCAGGGAGCGGAGACCCAGTACTTC.

This CDR3 reads CASSPALAGSGEQYF. DNA of the CDR3: TGTGCCAGCTCACCAGCTCTAGCGGGATCGGGGGAGCAGTACTTC. The chain couples TRBV18 to TRBJ2-7, with 9 bases that match TRBD2. Germline CDR1 reads KGHSH; CDR2 reads LQKENI. V shed 2 bases, J shed 7 bases, and the junction held 9 bases outside the gene matches. This CDR3 region has 15 residues.

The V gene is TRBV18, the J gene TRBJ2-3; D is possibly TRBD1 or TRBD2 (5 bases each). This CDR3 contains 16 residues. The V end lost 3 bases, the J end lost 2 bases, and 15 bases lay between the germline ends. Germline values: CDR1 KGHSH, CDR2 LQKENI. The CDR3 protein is CASSPGRVTNTDTQYF. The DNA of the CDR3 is TGTGCCAGCTCACCGGGGCGGGTCACGAACACAGATACGCAGTATTTT.

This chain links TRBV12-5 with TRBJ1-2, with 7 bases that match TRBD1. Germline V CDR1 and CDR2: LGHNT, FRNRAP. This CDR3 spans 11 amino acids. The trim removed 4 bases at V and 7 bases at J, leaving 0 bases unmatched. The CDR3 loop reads CASGYRGGYTF. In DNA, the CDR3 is TGTGCTAGTGGTTACAGGGGTGGCTACACCTTC. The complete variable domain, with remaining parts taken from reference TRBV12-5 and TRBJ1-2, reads DARVTQTPRHKVTEMGQEVTMRCQPILGHNTVFWYRQTMMQGLELLAYFRNRAPLDDSGMPKDRFSAEMPDATLATLKIQPSEPRDSAVYFCASGYRGGYTFGSGTRLTVV.

CDR3 loop: CASSWTGVQPQHF. CDR3 in DNA: TGTGCCAGCAGCTGGACAGGGGTTCAGCCCCAGCATTTT. This chain uses TRBV7-2 with TRBJ1-5; 9 bases agree with TRBD1. This CDR3 is built from 13 residues. V shed 4 bases and J 6 bases; nucleotides not matched to a gene: 1. Germline V gene data show CDR1 as SGHTA and CDR2 as FQGNSA.

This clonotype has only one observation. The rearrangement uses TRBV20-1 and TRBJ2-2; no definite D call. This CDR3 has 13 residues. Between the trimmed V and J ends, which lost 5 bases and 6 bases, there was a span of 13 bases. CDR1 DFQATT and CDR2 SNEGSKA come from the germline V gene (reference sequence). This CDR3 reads CSAASWASGELFF. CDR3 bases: TGCAGTGCTGCTTCATGGGCATCCGGGGAGCTGTTTTTT.

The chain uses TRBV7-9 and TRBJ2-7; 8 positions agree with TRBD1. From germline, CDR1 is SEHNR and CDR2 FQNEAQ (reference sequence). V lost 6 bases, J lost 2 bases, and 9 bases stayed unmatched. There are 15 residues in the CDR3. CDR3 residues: CASSNLRDRPYEQYF. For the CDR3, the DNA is TGTGCCAGCAGTAATCTCCGGGACAGGCCCTACGAGCAGTACTTC.

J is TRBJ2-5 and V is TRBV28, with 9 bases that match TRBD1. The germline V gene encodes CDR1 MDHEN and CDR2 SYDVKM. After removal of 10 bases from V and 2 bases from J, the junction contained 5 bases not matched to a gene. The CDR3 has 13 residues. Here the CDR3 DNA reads TGTGCCATCTTTGACAGGGGGCAAGAGACCCAGTACTTC. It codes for CAIFDRGQETQYF.

In DNA form, the CDR3 reads TGTGCCATCAGTGAGGGCAGCGGGACTCAGTCTAATGAGCAGTTCTTC. Amino acid sequence: CAISEGSGTQSNEQFF. The rearrangement joins TRBV10-3 to TRBJ2-1; 7 nucleotides line up with TRBD2. Germline lookup yields CDR1 ENHRY and CDR2 SYGVKD. CDR3 length: 16 residues. V lost 2 bases and J lost 7; bases outside the gene matches: 11.

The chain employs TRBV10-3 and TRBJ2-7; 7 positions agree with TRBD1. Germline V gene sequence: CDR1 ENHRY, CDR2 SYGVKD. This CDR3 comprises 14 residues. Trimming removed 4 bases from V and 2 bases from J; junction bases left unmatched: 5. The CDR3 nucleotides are TGTGCCATCAGTGGAGGGGGACAGCCCTACGAGCAGTACTTC. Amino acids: CAISGGGQPYEQYF.

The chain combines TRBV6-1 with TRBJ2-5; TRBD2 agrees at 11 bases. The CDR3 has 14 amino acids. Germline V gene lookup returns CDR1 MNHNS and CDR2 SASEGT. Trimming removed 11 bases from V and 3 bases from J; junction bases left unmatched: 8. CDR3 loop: CAAYSGGAKETQYF. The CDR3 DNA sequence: TGTGCCGCCTATAGCGGGGGGGCCAAAGAGACCCAGTACTTC.

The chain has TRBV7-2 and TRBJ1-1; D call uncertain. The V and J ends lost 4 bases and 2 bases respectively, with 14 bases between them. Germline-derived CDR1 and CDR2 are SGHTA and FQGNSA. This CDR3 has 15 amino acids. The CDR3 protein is CASSSTVGINTEAFF. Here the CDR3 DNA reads TGTGCCAGCAGCTCCACCGTGGGGATAAACACTGAAGCTTTCTTT. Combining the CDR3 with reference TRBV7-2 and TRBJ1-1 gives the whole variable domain GAGVSQSPSNKVTEKGKDVELRCDPISGHTALYWYRQSLGQGLEFLIYFQGNSAPDKSGLPSDRFSAERTGGSVSTLTIQRTQQEDSAVYLCASSSTVGINTEAFFGQGTRLTVV.

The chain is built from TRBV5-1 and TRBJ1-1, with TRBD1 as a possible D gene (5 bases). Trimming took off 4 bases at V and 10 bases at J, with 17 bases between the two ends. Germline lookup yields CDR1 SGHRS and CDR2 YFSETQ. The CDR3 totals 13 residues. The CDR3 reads CASSARGDGGAFF. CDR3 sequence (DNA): TGCGCCAGCAGCGCGAGGGGAGATGGAGGAGCTTTCTTT.

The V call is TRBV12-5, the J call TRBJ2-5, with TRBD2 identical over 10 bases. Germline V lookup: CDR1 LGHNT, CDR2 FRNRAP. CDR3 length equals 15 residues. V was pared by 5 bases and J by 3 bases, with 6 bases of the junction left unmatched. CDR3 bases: TGTGCTAGTGGTATAGCGGGAGGCCCTGAAGAGACCCAGTACTTC. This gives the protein CASGIAGGPEETQYF.

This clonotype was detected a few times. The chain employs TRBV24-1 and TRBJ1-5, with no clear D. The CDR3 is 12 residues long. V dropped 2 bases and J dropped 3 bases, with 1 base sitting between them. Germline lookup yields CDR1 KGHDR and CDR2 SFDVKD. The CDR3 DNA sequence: TGTGCCACCAGTGATTCCAATCAGCCCCAGCATTTT. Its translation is CATSDSNQPQHF.

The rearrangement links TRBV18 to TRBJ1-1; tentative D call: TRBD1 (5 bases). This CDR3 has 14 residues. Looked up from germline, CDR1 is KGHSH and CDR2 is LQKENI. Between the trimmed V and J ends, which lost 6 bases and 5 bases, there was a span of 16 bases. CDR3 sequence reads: CASSPGGGITEAFF. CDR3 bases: TGTGCCAGCTCCCCCGGGGGGGGGATTACTGAAGCTTTCTTT.

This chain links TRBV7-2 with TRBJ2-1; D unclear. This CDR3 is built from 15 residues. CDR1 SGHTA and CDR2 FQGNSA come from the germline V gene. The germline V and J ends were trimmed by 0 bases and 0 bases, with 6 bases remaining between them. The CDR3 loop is CASSLAARSYNEQFF. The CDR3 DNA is TGTGCCAGCAGCTTAGCAGCGCGCTCCTACAATGAGCAGTTCTTC.

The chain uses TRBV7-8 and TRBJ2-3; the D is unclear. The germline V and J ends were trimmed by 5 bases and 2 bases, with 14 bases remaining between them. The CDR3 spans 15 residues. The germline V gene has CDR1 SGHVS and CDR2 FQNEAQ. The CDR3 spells CASSQGPSSTDTQYF. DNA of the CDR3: TGTGCCAGCAGCCAAGGGCCTAGTTCCACAGATACGCAGTATTTT.

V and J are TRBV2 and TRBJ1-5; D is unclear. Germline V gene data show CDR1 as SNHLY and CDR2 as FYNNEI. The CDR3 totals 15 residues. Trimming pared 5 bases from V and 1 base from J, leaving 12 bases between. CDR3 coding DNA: TGTGCCAGCAGTCGAGGGAGATCGAGCAATCAGCCCCAGCATTTT. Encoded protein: CASSRGRSSNQPQHF. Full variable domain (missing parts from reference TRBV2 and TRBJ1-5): EPEVTQTPSHQVTQMGQEVILRCVPISNHLYFYWYRQILGQKVEFLVSFYNNEISEKSEIFDDQFSVERPDGSNFTLKIRSTKLEDSAMYFCASSRGRSSNQPQHFGDGTRLSIL.

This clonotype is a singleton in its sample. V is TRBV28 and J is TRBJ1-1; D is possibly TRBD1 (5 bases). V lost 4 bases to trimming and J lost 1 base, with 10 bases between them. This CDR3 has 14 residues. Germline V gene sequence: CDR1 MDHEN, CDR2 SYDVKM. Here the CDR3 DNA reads TGTGCCAGCAGTTCGACAGCGCCGAACACTGAAGCTTTCTTT. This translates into CASSSTAPNTEAFF.

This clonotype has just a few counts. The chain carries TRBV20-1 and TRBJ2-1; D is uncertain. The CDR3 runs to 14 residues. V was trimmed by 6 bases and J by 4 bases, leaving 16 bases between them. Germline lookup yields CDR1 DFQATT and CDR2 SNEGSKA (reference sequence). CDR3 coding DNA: TGCAGTGCATCGATAGCAGTAGGTTACAATGAGCAGTTCTTC. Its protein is CSASIAVGYNEQFF.

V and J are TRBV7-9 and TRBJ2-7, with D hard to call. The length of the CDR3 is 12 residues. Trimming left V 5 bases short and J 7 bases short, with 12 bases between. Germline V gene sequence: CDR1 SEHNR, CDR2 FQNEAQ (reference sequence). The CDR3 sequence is CASSEEPQEQYF. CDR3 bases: TGTGCCAGCAGCGAAGAGCCTCAGGAGCAGTACTTC.

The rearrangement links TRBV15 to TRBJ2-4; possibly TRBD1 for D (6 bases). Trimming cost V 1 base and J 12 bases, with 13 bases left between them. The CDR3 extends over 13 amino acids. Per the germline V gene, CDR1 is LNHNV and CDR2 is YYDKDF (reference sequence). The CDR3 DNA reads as TGTGCCACCAGCAGAGTGGCAGGGGAAAATCAGTACTTC. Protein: CATSRVAGENQYF. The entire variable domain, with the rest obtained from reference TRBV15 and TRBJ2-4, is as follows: DAMVIQNPRYQVTQFGKPVTLSCSQTLNHNVMYWYQQKSSQAPKLLFHYYDKDFNNEADTPDNFQSRRPNTSFCFLDIRSPGLGDTAMYLCATSRVAGENQYFGAGTRLSVL.

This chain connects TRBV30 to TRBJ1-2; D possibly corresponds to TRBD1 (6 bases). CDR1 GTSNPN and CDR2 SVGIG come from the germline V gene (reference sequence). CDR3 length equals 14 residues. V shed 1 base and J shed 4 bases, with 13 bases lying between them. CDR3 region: CAWSGAGAGYGYTF. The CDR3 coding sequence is TGTGCCTGGAGTGGGGCGGGGGCTGGCTATGGCTACACCTTC.

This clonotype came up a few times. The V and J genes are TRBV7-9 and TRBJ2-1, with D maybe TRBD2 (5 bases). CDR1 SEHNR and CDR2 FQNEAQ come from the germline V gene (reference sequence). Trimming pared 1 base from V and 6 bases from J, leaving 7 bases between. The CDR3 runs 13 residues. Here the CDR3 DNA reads TGTGCCAGCAGCTTAGTGGGGAGCAATGAGCAGTTCTTC. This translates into CASSLVGSNEQFF.

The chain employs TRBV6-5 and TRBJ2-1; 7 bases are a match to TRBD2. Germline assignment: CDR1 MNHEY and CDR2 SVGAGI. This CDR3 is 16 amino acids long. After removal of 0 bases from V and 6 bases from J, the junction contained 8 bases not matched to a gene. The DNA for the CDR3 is TGTGCCAGCAGTTACTCTACGACCGTAGCGGGCAATGAGCAGTTCTTC. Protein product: CASSYSTTVAGNEQFF.

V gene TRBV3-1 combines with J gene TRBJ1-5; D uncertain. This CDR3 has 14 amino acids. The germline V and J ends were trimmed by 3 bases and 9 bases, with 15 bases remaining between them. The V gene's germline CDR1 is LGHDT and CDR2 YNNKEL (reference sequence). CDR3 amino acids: CASSHQSIGGPQHF. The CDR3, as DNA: TGTGCCAGCAGCCACCAATCGATCGGTGGGCCCCAGCATTTT.

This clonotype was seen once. As DNA, the CDR3 is TGCGCCAGCAGCCAAGAGTCCGGGGCCGGGGAGCAGTACTTC. Translated, it gives CASSQESGAGEQYF. V usage is TRBV4-3 and J usage is TRBJ2-7; either TRBD1 or TRBD2 may supply D (5 bases each). This CDR3 has 14 amino acids. With 0 bases removed from V and 7 bases from J, the gap between germline ends came to 13 bases. The germline gives CDR1 LGHNA, CDR2 YSLEER.

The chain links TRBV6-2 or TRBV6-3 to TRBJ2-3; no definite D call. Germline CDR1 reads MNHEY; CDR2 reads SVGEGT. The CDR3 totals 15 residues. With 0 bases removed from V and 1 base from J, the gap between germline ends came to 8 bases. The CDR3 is CASSYSGRGTDTQYF. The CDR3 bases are TGTGCCAGCAGTTACTCGGGCAGAGGCACAGATACGCAGTATTTT.

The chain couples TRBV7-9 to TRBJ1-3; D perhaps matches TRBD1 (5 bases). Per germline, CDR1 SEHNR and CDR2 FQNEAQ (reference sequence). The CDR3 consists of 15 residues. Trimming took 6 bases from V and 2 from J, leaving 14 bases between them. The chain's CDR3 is CASRTAGTTGNTIYF. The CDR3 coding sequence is TGTGCCAGCAGAACAGCCGGGACGACTGGAAACACCATATATTTT.

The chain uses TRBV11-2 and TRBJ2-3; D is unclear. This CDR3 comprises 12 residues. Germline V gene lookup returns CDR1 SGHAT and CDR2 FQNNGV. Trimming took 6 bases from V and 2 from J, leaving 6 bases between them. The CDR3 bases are TGTGCCAGCAGTTACTACACAGATACGCAGTATTTT. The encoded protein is CASSYYTDTQYF. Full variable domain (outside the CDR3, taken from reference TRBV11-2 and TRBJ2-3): EAGVAQSPRYKIIEKRQSVAFWCNPISGHATLYWYQQILGQGPKLLIQFQNNGVVDDSQLPKDRFSAERLKGVDSTLKIQPAKLEDSAVYLCASSYYTDTQYFGPGTRLTVL.

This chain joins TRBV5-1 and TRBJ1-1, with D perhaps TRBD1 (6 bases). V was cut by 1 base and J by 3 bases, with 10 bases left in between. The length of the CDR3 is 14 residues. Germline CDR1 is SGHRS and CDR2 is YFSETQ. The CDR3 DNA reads TGCGCCAGCAGCTTGCAGGGGATAGACACTGAAGCTTTCTTT. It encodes CASSLQGIDTEAFF. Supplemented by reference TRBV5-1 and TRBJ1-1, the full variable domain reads KAGVTQTPRYLIKTRGQQVTLSCSPISGHRSVSWYQQTPGQGLQFLFEYFSETQRNKGNFPGRFSGRQFSNSRSEMNVSTLELGDSALYLCASSLQGIDTEAFFGQGTRLTVV.